A selection of T cell receptor beta chains follows, all from one sample in a study of a mutant IDH1 vaccine in newly diagnosed glioma. Some clones are missing from TCRdb's copy, which holds only in-frame ones; the method was immunoSEQ multiplex PCR. Among around 87,000 clones, roughly four fifths were seen once, and the ten largest hold approximately 7%. The sequencing used PBMCs, collected from a glioma patient treated with radiotherapy, temozolomide or both. These receptor sequences come from a woman in her fifties or sixties with glioma. The CDR3 runs from the conserved cysteine through the conserved F or W. Each record gives: J gene, V gene, D gene, clone size, CDR3 protein, CDR3 DNA. The D gene is left open where the match is weak. Clone size, where shown, is once, few, many, or a class for clones that have expanded.

TRBJ1-2 TRBV28 . . CASSLRWEGYTF TGTGCCAGCAGTTTACGCTGGGAAGGCTACACCTTC
TRBJ1-2 TRBV15 . . CATSRDFVTEHSNYGYTF TGTGCCACCAGCAGAGATTTCGTAACAGAACATTCGAACTATGGCTACACCTTC
TRBJ1-1 TRBV2 . few CASSAAGIEAFF TGTGCCAGCAGTGCGGCGGGGATTGAAGCTTTCTTT
TRBJ1-2 TRBV2 . . CASSELGLTGGKNTF TGTGCCAGCAGTGAGTTAGGGTTGACAGGTGGGAAGAACACCTTC
TRBJ1-1 TRBV11-3 TRBD1 once CASSLERWDRDLANTEAFF TGTGCCAGCAGCTTAGAAAGGTGGGACAGGGACTTGGCAAACACTGAAGCTTTCTTT
TRBJ2-2 TRBV7-6 . few CASSLVVESATGELFF TGTGCCAGCAGCTTAGTGGTAGAATCCGCCACCGGGGAGCTGTTTTTT
TRBJ1-2 TRBV6-5 . . CASSPSGVHGYTF TGTGCCAGCAGCCCGAGCGGGGTGCATGGCTACACCTTC
TRBJ2-2 TRBV4-1 TRBD2 . CASSQEGGTRNTGELFF TGCGCCAGCAGCCAAGAAGGCGGGACTAGAAACACCGGGGAGCTGTTTTTT
TRBJ2-7 TRBV20-1 . . CSARGDSEQYF TGCAGTGCTAGGGGGGACTCGGAGCAGTACTTC
TRBJ2-6 TRBV7-9 TRBD1 . CASSMTGGSGSGANVLTF TGTGCCAGCAGCATGACAGGGGGCAGTGGGTCTGGGGCCAACGTCCTGACTTTC
TRBJ2-3 TRBV9 TRBD2 once CASSDSTSGGTDTQYF TGTGCCAGCAGCGACTCGACTAGCGGGGGAACAGATACGCAGTATTTT
TRBJ1-5 TRBV30 . . CAWSEGGSSFRQPQHF TGTGCCTGGTCCGAGGGGGGATCATCCTTCCGACAGCCCCAGCATTTT
TRBJ1-3 TRBV6-1 . . CASSGTWGSGNTIYF TGTGCCAGCAGTGGGACGTGGGGCTCTGGAAACACCATATATTTT
TRBJ2-7 TRBV28 . once CASRPQGQSGYEQYF TGTGCCAGCAGACCCCAGGGGCAGTCTGGCTACGAGCAGTACTTC
TRBJ1-1 TRBV12-5 . . CASGSSRRNTEAFF TGTGCTAGTGGCTCCTCGAGGCGGAACACTGAAGCTTTCTTT
TRBJ1-1 TRBV10-1 . few CASKAQGNTEAFF TGCGCCAGCAAGGCACAGGGGAACACTGAAGCTTTCTTT
TRBJ1-2 TRBV28 TRBD1 . CASEPGQTTGGYTF TGTGCCAGCGAACCGGGACAGACTACCGGTGGCTACACCTTC
TRBJ1-5 TRBV18 TRBD1 . CASSPTGGDQPQHF TGTGCCAGCTCACCAACAGGGGGCGATCAGCCCCAGCATTTT
TRBJ2-3 TRBV19 TRBD2 . CASSVTSGGFRGDTQYF TGTGCCAGTAGTGTTACTAGCGGGGGTTTTCGGGGAGATACGCAGTATTTT
TRBJ1-2 TRBV7-9 . . CASSPGAVDYGYTF TGTGCCAGCAGCCCAGGGGCAGTAGACTATGGCTACACCTTC
TRBJ1-6 TRBV7-9 TRBD1 . CASSPKTGGTSPLHF TGTGCCAGCAGCCCAAAGACAGGGGGCACTTCACCCCTCCACTTT
TRBJ2-3 TRBV30 TRBD1 . CAYSQTGSTDTQYF TGTGCCTACAGCCAGACAGGGAGCACAGATACGCAGTATTTT
TRBJ1-1 TRBV27 TRBD1 . CASSEGGVYTEAFF TGTGCCAGCAGTGAAGGGGGCGTGTACACTGAAGCTTTCTTT
TRBJ1-5 TRBV5-4 . . CASSSDSQGQPQHF TGTGCCAGCAGCTCGGACTCCCAAGGTCAGCCCCAGCATTTT
TRBJ2-2 TRBV18 TRBD1 . CASSPSGQGRATGELFF TGTGCCAGCTCACCATCGGGACAGGGGAGGGCCACCGGGGAGCTGTTTTTT
TRBJ1-2 TRBV9 . . CASSVTVGDYGYTF TGTGCCAGCAGCGTGACGGTGGGGGACTATGGCTACACCTTC
TRBJ2-7 TRBV19 TRBD2 . CASSTSGSSYEQYF TGTGCCAGTAGTACTAGCGGGTCATCCTACGAGCAGTACTTC
TRBJ2-5 TRBV30 . . CAWSTSKETQYF TGTGCCTGGAGTACTAGCAAGGAGACCCAGTACTTC
TRBJ2-3 TRBV4-2 TRBD2 . CASSQDKTSGGANTQYF TGTGCCAGCAGCCAGGATAAAACTAGCGGGGGGGCAAATACGCAGTATTTT
TRBJ1-4 TRBV25-1 . . CASTPPGRGGEKLFF TGTGCCAGCACCCCTCCGGGCCGCGGGGGTGAAAAACTGTTTTTT
TRBJ2-2 TRBV18 . . CASSTPGELFF TGTGCCAGCTCAACCCCGGGGGAGCTGTTTTTT
TRBJ2-3 TRBV7-8 . . CASSPQAGRGGTDTQYF TGTGCCAGCAGCCCCCAAGCTGGGCGGGGTGGCACAGATACGCAGTATTTT
TRBJ1-6 TRBV2 . few CASSERGAHNSPLHF TGTGCCAGCAGTGAAAGGGGGGCCCATAATTCACCCCTCCACTTT
TRBJ2-6 TRBV5-6 TRBD1 . CASSADRGRSGANVLTF TGTGCCAGCAGCGCCGACAGGGGGAGGTCTGGGGCCAACGTCCTGACTTTC
TRBJ2-1 TRBV5-1 TRBD1 . CASSLYSQGADEQFF TGCGCCAGCAGCTTGTATAGCCAGGGGGCCGATGAGCAGTTCTTC
TRBJ2-3 TRBV27 TRBD1 . CASSFGDRGETDTQYF TGTGCCAGCAGTTTTGGCGACAGGGGAGAGACAGATACGCAGTATTTT
TRBJ2-5 TRBV7-2 TRBD2 . CASSLVPGSRGDQETQYF TGTGCCAGCAGCTTAGTACCGGGTTCGCGGGGGGACCAAGAGACCCAGTACTTC
TRBJ2-4 TRBV19 . . CASSMGGAGFVAKNIQYF TGTGCCAGTAGTATGGGAGGTGCGGGGTTCGTAGCCAAAAACATTCAGTACTTC
TRBJ2-3 TRBV4-2 . once CASSRNRDNTDTQYF TGTGCCAGCAGCCGGAACAGGGACAACACAGATACGCAGTATTTT
TRBJ2-7 TRBV7-2 . . CASRQNRQQYF TGTGCCAGCAGACAGAACCGGCAGCAGTACTTC
TRBJ2-4 TRBV9 . . CASSPQTGASIQYF TGTGCCAGCAGCCCCCAGACGGGGGCGAGCATTCAGTACTTC
TRBJ2-7 TRBV7-2 TRBD1 . CASRRSGTGREYEQYF TGTGCCAGCAGAAGATCCGGGACAGGGAGGGAATACGAGCAGTACTTC
TRBJ1-1 TRBV7-9 . few CASSFTGANTEAFF TGTGCCAGCAGCTTCACTGGGGCGAACACTGAAGCTTTCTTT
TRBJ2-5 TRBV11-1 TRBD1 . CASSLGPGGAETQYF TGTGCCAGCAGCTTAGGGCCAGGGGGTGCCGAGACCCAGTACTTC
TRBJ1-1 TRBV5-1 . . CASSFTDNTEAFF TGCGCCAGCAGCTTCACCGATAACACTGAAGCTTTCTTT
TRBJ1-5 TRBV7-2 . . CASSLAGGGNQPQHF TGTGCCAGCAGCTTAGCAGGGGGAGGCAATCAGCCCCAGCATTTT
TRBJ1-6 TRBV5-1 . . CASSDTGNSPLHF TGCGCCAGCAGCGATACAGGGAATTCACCCCTCCACTTT
TRBJ2-2 TRBV29-1 . . CSVVGGGEGQLFF TGCAGCGTTGTGGGGGGCGGGGAAGGTCAGCTGTTTTTT
TRBJ1-2 TRBV7-9 TRBD1 . CASSSDRGNYGYTF TGTGCCAGCAGCTCGGACAGGGGTAACTATGGCTACACCTTC
TRBJ2-4 TRBV9 TRBD2 . CASSVSGGGNIQYF TGTGCCAGCAGCGTCTCGGGGGGAGGAAACATTCAGTACTTC
TRBJ2-3 TRBV6-1 . . CASSESTRGAGTDTQYF TGTGCCAGCAGTGAGTCAACTCGGGGGGCCGGCACAGATACGCAGTATTTT
TRBJ2-4 TRBV4-2 TRBD2 . CASSQVNSGGAKNIQYF TGTGCCAGCAGCCAAGTGAATAGCGGGGGGGCCAAAAACATTCAGTACTTC
TRBJ1-1 TRBV28 . . CASSPYRTKMNTEAFF TGTGCCAGCAGTCCTTATCGGACAAAAATGAACACTGAAGCTTTCTTT
TRBJ1-4 TRBV18 . . CASSQTGGVDEKLFF TGTGCCAGCTCACAGACCGGGGGCGTAGATGAAAAACTGTTTTTT
TRBJ1-2 TRBV19 TRBD1 . CASSPRTGSDYGYTF TGTGCCAGTAGTCCCCGGACAGGGTCGGACTATGGCTACACCTTC